The entry below describes one T cell receptor beta chain. Antigen: not known. PCR amplification relied on 60 Vbeta primers (plus 13 Jbeta primers). Measured with immunoSEQ multiplex PCR; TCRdb has only the in-frame clones, and not every one. The sample records around 170,000 clones, roughly 80% being singletons. Germline V CDR1 and CDR2: SNHLY, FYNNEI. V lost 8 bases to trimming and J lost 4 bases, with 30 bases between them. The CDR3 totals 18 residues. The record originates from a study of cytomegalovirus exposure and HLA in healthy donors. Study conclusions and caveats: Reportedly, a later analysis found an Asian-associated ancestry cluster had fewer N-insertions than the roughly 700-donor mean. Later on, analysis showed that most CMV-associated TCR beta chains appeared to be HLA-restricted. The study recorded about 160 TCR beta chains that were cytomegalovirus-associated.

The chain links TRBV2 to TRBJ2-7; D is possibly TRBD1 (6 bases). Sequencing used PBMCs. This TCR came from a man aged 45 to 65 in good health and CMV-seropositive. The CDR3 DNA is TGTGCCAGCGTAGTAGACCCCAACAGGGCCCTGGGGGTGTACGAGCAGTACTTC. Amino acids: CASVVDPNRALGVYEQYF.